This TCR beta chain came from a study of cytomegalovirus exposure and HLA in healthy donors. With 60 Vbeta and 13 Jbeta primers, the PCR was carried out. Authors' methods: Later reanalysis found 75 million to 100 million unique TCR beta chains, approximately 11 million of them shared. TCRdb's table, derived via immunoSEQ multiplex PCR, lists solely in-frame clones and lacks some. V and J calls and clone size are as listed in that table; D and trimming were resolved from the DNA. This sample has about 190,000 clones, with about 77% found just once. The clonotype comes from a woman in her thirties in good health and CMV-seropositive. The sequenced sample consisted of PBMCs.

The CDR3 nucleotides are TGTGCCAGTAGTATGTCAGTCCACAGTAACTATGGCTACACCTTC. Protein product: CASSMSVHSNYGYTF. V and J are TRBV19 and TRBJ1-2; the D is unclear. CDR3 size: 15 residues. V dropped 3 bases and J dropped 1 base, with 12 bases sitting between them. The germline V gene has CDR1 LNHDA and CDR2 SQIVND (reference sequence).